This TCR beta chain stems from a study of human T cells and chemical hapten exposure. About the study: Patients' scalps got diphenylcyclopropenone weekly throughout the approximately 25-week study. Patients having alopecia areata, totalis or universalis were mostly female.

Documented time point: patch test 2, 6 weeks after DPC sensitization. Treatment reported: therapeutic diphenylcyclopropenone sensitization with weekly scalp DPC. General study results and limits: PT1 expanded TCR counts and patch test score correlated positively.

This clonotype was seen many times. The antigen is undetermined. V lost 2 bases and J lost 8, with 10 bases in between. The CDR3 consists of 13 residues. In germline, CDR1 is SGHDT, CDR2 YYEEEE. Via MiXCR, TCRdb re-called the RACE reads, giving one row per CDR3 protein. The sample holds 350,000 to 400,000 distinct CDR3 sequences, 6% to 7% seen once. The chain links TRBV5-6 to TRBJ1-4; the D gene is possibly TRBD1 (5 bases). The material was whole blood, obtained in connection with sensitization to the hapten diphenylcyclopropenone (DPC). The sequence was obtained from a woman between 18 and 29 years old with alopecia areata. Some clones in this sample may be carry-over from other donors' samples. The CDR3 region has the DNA TGTGCCAGCAGCTTTCAGGGATGGGAAAAACTGTTTTTT. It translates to CASSFQGWEKLFF. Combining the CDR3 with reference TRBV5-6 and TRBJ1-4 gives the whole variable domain DAGVTQSPTHLIKTRGQQVTLRCSPKSGHDTVSWYQQALGQGPQFIFQYYEEEERQRGNFPDRFSGHQFPNYSSELNVNALLLGDSALYLCASSFQGWEKLFFGSGTQLSVL.